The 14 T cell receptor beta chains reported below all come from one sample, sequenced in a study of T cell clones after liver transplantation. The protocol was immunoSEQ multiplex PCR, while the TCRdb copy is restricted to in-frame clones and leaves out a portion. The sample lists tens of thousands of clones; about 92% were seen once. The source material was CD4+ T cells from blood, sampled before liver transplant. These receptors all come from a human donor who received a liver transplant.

CDR3 DNA sequence: TGCAGCGTTGACCCGGCAGGCCTTAACTATGGCTACACCTTC. Residues: CSVDPAGLNYGYTF. The rearrangement links TRBV29-1 to TRBJ1-2; no clear D. Between the trimmed V and J ends, which lost 3 bases and 1 base, there was a span of 12 bases. Germline CDR1 reads SQVTM; CDR2 reads ANQGSEA. The CDR3 is made up of 14 amino acids.

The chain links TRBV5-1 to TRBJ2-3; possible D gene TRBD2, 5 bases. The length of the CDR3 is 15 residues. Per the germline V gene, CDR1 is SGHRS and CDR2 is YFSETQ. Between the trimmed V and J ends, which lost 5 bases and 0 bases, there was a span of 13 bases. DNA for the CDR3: TGCGCCAGCAGTTCCGAGGGCGGCAGCACAGATACGCAGTATTTT. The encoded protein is CASSSEGGSTDTQYF.

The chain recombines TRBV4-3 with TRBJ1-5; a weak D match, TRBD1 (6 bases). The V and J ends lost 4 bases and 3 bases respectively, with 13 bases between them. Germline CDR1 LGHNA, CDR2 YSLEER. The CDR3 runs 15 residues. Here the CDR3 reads CASSPPSGDNQPQHF. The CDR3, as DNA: TGCGCCAGCAGCCCCCCGTCAGGGGACAATCAGCCCCAGCATTTT.

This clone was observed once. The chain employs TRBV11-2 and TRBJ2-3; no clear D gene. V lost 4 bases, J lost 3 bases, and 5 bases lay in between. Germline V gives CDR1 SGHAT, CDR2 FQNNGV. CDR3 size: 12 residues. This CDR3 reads CASSYLTDTQYF. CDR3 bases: TGTGCCAGCAGCTACCTTACAGATACGCAGTATTTT.

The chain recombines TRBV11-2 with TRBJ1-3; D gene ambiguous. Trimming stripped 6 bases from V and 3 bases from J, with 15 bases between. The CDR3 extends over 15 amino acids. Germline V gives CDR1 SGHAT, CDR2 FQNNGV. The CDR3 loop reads CASRSIRIDGNTIYF. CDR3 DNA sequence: TGTGCCAGCAGGTCTATAAGGATCGATGGAAACACCATATATTTT.

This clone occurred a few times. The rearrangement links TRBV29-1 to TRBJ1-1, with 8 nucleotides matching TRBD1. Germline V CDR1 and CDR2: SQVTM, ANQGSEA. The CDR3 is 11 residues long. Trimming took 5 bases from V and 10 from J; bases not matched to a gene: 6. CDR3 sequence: CSVMTGEVAFF. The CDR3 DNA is TGCAGCGTTATGACAGGGGAGGTAGCTTTCTTT. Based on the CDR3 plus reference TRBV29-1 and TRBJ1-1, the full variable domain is SAVISQKPSRDICQRGTSLTIQCQVDSQVTMMFWYRQQPGQSLTLIATANQGSEATYESGFVIDKFPISRPNLTFSTLTVSNMSPEDSSIYLCSVMTGEVAFFGQGTRLTVV.

DNA for the CDR3: TGCGCCAGCAGCGCACAGGGACCGCCATACAATGAGCAGTTCTTC. Amino acid sequence: CASSAQGPPYNEQFF. The V gene is TRBV5-1, the J gene TRBJ2-1; tentative D call: TRBD1 (6 bases). The length of the CDR3 is 15 residues. Trimming shortened V by 4 bases and J by 4 bases, and 15 bases separated the two germline ends. The germline V gene has CDR1 SGHRS and CDR2 YFSETQ.

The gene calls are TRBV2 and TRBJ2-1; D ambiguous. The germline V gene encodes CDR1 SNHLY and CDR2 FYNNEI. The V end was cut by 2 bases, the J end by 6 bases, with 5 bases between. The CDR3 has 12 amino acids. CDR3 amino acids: CASSERANEQFF. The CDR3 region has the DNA TGTGCCAGCAGTGAACGTGCCAATGAGCAGTTCTTC.

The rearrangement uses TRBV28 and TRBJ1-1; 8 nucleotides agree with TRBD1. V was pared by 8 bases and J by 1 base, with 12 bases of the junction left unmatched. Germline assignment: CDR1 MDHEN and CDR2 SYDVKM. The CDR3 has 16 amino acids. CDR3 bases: TGTGCCAGCTCCCCGGACAGGGATTGGGAGAACACTGAAGCTTTCTTT. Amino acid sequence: CASSPDRDWENTEAFF.

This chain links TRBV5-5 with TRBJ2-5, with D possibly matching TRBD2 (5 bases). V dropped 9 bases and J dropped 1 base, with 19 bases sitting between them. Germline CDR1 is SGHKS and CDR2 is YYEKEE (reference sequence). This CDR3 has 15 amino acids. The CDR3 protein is CATRLAPSRQETQYF. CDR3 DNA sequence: TGTGCCACCCGTCTAGCCCCTAGCCGCCAAGAGACCCAGTACTTC.

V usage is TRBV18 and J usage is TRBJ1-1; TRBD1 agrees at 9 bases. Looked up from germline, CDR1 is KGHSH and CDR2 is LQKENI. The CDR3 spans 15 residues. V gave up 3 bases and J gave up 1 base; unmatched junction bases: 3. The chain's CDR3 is CASSPMGQGNTEAFF. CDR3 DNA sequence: TGTGCCAGCTCACCCATGGGACAGGGGAACACTGAAGCTTTCTTT.

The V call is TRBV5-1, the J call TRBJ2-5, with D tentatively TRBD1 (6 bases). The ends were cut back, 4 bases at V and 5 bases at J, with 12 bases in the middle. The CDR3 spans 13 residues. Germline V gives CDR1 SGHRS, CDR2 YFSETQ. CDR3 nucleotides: TGCGCCAGCAGCGAAGGACAGTTGGAGACCCAGTACTTC. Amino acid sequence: CASSEGQLETQYF.

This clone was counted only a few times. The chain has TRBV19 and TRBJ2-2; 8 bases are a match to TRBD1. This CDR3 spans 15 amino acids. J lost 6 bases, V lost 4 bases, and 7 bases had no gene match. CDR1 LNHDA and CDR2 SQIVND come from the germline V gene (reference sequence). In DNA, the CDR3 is TGTGCCAGTAGTAGGGGGACAGGTTTTGCCGGGGAGCTGTTTTTT. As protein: CASSRGTGFAGELFF. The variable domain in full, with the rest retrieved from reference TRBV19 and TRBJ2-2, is DGGITQSPKYLFRKEGQNVTLSCEQNLNHDAMYWYRQDPGQGLRLIYYSQIVNDFQKGDIAEGYSVSREKKESFPLTVTSAQKNPTAFYLCASSRGTGFAGELFFGEGSRLTVL.

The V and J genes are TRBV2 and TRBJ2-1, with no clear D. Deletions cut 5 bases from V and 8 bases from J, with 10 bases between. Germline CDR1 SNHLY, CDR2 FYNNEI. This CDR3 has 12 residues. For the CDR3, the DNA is TGTGCCAGCAGTCAAGACTCTGATGAGCAGTTCTTC. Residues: CASSQDSDEQFF.